This TCR beta chain was obtained from a study of blood T cell repertoires in COVID-19. Background on the study: The analysed material was cDNA or gDNA that came from T cells, B-cell-depleted T cells, or PBMCs.

Profiled with immunoSEQ multiplex PCR; TCRdb holds only in-frame clones, not every one. This sample has about 180,000 clones, with approximately 79% found just once. Germline V gene lookup returns CDR1 MNHEY and CDR2 SVGEGT. V was pared by 4 bases and J by 3 bases, with 12 bases of the junction left unmatched. The CDR3 runs 16 residues. The chain is built from TRBV6-2 or TRBV6-3 and TRBJ2-7, with 7 bases fitting TRBD1. What was sequenced was peripheral blood. The clonotype originates from a woman aged 55-69 years with COVID-19, enrolled during active disease. As DNA, the CDR3 is TGTGCCAGCAGTTTCCTACAGGGGTCCAGCTTCTACGAGCAGTACTTC. It specifies CASSFLQGSSFYEQYF.